Included here is one T cell receptor (beta chain) sequence, with context. Its antigen is not known. Researchers ran the PCR with 60 Vbeta and 13 Jbeta primers. Sequencing used immunoSEQ multiplex PCR; TCRdb keeps in-frame clones, though not all of them. The data show about 140,000 clones, with around 73% seen just once and approximately 15% held by the top ten. The source of the sample is a study of cytomegalovirus exposure and HLA in healthy donors. This CDR3 is 12 amino acids long. The J segment lost 9 bases and the V segment lost 3 bases, leaving 4 bases of the junction unmatched. Germline-derived CDR1 and CDR2 are MDHEN and SYDVKM. Study-level points and caveats: Owing to their indistinguishability, certain V segments, notably TRBV6-2 and TRBV6-3, were excluded. Most likely, a cluster of highly shared sequence variants arose as a sequencing artifact. Three chains tied to CMV proved CMV antigen-specific in vitro.

Material: PBMCs. The origin of this receptor is a human donor in good health. J is TRBJ2-7 and V is TRBV28; TRBD1 aligns across 8 bases. CDR3 nucleotide sequence: TGTGCCAGCAGTTTCGGGACAGGAGGGCAGTACTTC. This codes for CASSFGTGGQYF.